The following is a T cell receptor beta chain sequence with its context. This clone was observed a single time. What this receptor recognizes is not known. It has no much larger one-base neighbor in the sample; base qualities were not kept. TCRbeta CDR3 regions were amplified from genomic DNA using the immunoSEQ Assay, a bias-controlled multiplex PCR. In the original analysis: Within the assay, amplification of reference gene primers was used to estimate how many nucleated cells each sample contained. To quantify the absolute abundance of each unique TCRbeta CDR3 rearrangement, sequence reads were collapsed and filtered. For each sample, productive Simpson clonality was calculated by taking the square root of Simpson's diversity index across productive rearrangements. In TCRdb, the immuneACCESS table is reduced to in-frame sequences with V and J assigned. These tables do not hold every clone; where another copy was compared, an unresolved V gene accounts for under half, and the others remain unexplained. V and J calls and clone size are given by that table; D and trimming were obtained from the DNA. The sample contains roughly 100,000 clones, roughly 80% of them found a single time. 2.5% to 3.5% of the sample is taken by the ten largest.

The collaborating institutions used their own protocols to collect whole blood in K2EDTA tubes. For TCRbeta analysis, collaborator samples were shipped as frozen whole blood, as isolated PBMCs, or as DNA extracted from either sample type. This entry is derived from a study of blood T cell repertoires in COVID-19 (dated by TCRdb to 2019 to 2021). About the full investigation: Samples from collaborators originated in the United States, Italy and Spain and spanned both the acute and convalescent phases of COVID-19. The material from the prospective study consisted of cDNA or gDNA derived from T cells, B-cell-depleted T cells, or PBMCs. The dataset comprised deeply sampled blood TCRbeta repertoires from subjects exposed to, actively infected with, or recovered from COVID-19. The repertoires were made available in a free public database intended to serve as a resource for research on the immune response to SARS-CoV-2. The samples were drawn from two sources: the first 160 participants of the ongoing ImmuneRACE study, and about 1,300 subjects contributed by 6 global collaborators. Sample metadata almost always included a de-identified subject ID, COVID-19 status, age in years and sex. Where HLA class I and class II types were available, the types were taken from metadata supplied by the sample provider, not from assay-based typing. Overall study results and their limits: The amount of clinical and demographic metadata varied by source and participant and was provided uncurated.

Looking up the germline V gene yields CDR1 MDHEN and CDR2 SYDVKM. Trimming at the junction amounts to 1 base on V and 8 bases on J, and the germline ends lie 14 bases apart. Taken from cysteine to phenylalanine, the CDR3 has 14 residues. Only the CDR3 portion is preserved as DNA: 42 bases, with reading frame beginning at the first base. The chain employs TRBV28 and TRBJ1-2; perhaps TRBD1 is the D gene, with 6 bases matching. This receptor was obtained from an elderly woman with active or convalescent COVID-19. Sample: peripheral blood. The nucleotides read TGTGCCAGCAGTTTATTACAGGGTTCTATGGGCTACACCTTC. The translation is CASSLLQGSMGYTF.